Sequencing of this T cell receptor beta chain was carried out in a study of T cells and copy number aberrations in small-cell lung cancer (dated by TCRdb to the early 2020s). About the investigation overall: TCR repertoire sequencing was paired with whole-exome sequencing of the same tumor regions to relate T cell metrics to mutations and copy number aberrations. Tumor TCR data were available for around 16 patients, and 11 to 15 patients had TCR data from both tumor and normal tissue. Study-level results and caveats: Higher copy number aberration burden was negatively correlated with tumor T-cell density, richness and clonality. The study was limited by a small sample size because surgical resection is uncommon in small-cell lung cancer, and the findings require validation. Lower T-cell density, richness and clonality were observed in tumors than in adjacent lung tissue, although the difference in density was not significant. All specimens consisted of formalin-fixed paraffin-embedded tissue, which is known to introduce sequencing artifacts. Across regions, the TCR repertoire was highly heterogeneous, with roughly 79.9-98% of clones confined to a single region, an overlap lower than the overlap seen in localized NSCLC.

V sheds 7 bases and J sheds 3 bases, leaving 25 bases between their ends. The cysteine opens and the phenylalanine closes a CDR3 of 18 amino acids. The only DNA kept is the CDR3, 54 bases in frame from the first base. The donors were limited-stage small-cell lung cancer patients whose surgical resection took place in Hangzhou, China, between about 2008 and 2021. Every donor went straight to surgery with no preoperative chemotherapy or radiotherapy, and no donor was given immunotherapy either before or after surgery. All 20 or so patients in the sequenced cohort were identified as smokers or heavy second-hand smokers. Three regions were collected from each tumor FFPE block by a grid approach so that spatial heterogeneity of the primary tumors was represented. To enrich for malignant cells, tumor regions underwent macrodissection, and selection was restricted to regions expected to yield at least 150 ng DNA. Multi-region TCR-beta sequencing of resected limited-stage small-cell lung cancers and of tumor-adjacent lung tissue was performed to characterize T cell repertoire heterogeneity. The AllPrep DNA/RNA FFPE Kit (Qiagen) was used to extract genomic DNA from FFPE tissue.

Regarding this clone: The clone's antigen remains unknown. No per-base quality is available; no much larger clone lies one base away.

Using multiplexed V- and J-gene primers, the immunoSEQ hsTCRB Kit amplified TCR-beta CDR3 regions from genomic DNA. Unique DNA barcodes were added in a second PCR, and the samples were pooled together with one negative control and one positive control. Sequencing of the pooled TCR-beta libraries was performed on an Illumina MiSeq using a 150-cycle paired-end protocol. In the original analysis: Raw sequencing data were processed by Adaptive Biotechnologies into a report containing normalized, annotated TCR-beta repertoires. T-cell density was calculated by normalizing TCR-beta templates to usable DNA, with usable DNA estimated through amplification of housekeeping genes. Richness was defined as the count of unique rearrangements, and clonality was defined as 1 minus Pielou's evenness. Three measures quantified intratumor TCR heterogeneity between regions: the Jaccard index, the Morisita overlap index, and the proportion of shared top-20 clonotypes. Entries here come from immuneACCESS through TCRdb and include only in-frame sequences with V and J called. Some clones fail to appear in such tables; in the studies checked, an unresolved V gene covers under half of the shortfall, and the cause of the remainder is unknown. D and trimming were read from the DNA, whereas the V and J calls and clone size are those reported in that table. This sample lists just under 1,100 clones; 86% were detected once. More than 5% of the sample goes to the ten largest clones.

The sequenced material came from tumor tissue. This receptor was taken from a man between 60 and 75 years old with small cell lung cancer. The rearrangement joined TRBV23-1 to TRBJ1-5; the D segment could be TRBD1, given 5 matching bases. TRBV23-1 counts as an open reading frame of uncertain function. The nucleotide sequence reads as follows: TGCGCCAGCAAGCAAAGTAGAGGGGCGTTCTTAATCAATCAGCCCCAGCATTTT. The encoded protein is CASKQSRGAFLINQPQHF.